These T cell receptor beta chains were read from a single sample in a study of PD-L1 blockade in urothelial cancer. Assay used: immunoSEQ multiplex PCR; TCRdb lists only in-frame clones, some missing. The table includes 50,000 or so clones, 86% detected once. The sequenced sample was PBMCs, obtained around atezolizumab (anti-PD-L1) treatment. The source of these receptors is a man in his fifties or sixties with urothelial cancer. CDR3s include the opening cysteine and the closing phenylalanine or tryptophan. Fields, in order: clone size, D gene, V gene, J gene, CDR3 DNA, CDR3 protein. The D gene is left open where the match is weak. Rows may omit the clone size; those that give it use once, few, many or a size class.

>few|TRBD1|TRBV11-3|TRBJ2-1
TGTGCCAGCAGCTCCGGGACAGGGGTCGGTCAGTTCTTC
CASSSGTGVGQFF
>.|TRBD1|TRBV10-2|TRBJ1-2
TGCGCCAGCAGTGAGGGGACAGGGAATAACTATGGCTACACCTTC
CASSEGTGNNYGYTF
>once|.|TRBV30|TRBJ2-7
TGTGCCTGGAGTAGGCCGGGGGAGCAGTACTTC
CAWSRPGEQYF
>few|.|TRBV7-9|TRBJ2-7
TGTGCCAGCAGCTCCCACCGGGACAACTCCTACGAGCAGTACTTC
CASSSHRDNSYEQYF
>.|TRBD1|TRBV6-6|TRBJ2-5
TGTGCCAGCAGGCCGACAGGGTCGGGGGAGACCCAGTACTTC
CASRPTGSGETQYF
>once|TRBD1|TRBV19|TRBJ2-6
TGTGCCAGCATAGACAGGGGGAACTCTGGGGCCAACGTCCTGACTTTC
CASIDRGNSGANVLTF
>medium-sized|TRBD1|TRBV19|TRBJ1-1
TGTGCCAGTAGTAGCCAGGGGGGGAACACTGAAGCTTTCTTT
CASSSQGGNTEAFF
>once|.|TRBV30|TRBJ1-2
TGTGCCTTATCCCGGGCAGGACAAAGCCTTAACTATGGCTACACCTTC
CALSRAGQSLNYGYTF
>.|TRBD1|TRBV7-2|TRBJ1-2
TGTGCCAGCACCCCGTTCGGGGACAGGTTTTATGGCTACACCTTC
CASTPFGDRFYGYTF
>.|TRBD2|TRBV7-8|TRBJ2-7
TGTGCCAGCAGCTTAGGGATGATTAGCGGGGCCTACGAGCAGTACTTC
CASSLGMISGAYEQYF
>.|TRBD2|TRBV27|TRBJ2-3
TGTGCCAGCAGTTTCTCAGGACTAGCGGGGGGGCGGGGCACAGATACGCAGTATTTT
CASSFSGLAGGRGTDTQYF
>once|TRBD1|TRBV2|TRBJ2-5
TGTGCCAGCAGTATAGACAGGGGGTTTGGAGAGACCCAGTACTTC
CASSIDRGFGETQYF
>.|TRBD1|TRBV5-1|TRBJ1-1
TGCGCCAGCAGAATAACAGGGGCGAACACTGAAGCTTTCTTT
CASRITGANTEAFF
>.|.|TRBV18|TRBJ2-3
TGTGCCAGCTCACCACAGACGGGGGGCACAGATACGCAGTATTTT
CASSPQTGGTDTQYF
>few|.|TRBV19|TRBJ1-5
TGTGCCAGTAGTATCGAACTCAACAGGGTGCGCGGTCAGCCCCAGCATTTT
CASSIELNRVRGQPQHF
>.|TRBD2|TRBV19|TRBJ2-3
TGTGCCAGTAGTACCGAATTGGGACTAGCGGGGGACACAGATACGCAGTATTTT
CASSTELGLAGDTDTQYF
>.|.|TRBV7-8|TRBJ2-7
TGTGCCAGCAGCAAAGCGAGGACTTTCGCAACCTACGAGCAGTACTTC
CASSKARTFATYEQYF
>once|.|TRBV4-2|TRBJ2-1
TGTGCCAGCAGCCAAGGGTCGGGGAGCTCCTACAATGAGCAGTTCTTC
CASSQGSGSSYNEQFF
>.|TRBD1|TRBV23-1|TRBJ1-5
TGCGCCAGCAGTCAATCAGACAGGGGCAATCAGCCCCAGCATTTT
CASSQSDRGNQPQHF
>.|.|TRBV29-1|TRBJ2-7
TGCAGCGTTGGGGTGGAAGGTGGGAGGGAGCAGTACTTC
CSVGVEGGREQYF
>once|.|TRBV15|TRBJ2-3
TGTGCCACCAGCAGAGCTAACACAGATACGCAGTATTTT
CATSRANTDTQYF
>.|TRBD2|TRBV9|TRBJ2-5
TGTGCCAGCAGCGCGCTAGCGGGGGCGATACAAGAGACCCAGTACTTC
CASSALAGAIQETQYF
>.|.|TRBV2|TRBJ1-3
TGTGCCAGCAGTAATACCGGGTCCCAGAACTTACGAAACACCATATATTTT
CASSNTGSQNLRNTIYF
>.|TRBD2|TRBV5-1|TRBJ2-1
TGCGCCAGCAGCTTGGATGGGACTAGACGGGGGAGGGGGTTCTTC
CASSLDGTRRGRGFF
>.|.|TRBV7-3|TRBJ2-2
TGTGCCAGCAGCCTCACCCGGCTAGCAGCCCGAGGGACCGGGGAGCTGTTTTTT
CASSLTRLAARGTGELFF
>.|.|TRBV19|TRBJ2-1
TGTGCCAGTAGTATAGTTGGGAGGGGGGAGCAGTTCTTC
CASSIVGRGEQFF
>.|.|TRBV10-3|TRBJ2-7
TGTGCCATCAGTACAGGGGGGGCAACCTACGAGCAGTACTTC
CAISTGGATYEQYF
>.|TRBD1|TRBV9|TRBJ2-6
TGTGCCAGCAGCCGACCCGGACAGGGTATGGGATTCTCTGGGGCCAACGTCCTGACTTTC
CASSRPGQGMGFSGANVLTF
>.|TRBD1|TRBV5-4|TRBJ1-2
TGTGCCAGCAGTCCGCCGGGACAGGGCCATGGCTACACCTTC
CASSPPGQGHGYTF
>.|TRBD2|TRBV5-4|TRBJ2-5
TGTGCCAGCAGCCTCATAGCGGGGGGGGAGACCCAGTACTTC
CASSLIAGGETQYF
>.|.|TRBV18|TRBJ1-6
TGTGCCAGCTCAAATCAGGACTATAATTCACCCCTCCACTTT
CASSNQDYNSPLHF
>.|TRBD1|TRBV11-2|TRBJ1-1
TGTGCCAGCAGCTTGGAACCCCGACAGGGGACTGAAGCTTTCTTT
CASSLEPRQGTEAFF
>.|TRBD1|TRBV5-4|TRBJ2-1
TGTGCCAGCAGTCGGGACAGGGGGCGACACAATGAGCAGTTCTTC
CASSRDRGRHNEQFF
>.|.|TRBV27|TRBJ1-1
TGTGCCAGCAGTTTGGGGGGGGACACTGAAGCTTTCTTT
CASSLGGDTEAFF
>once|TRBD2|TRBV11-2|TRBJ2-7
TGTGCCAGCAGCCCACTCGCGGGGGGGTACGAGCAGTACTTC
CASSPLAGGYEQYF
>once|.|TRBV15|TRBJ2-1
TGTGCCACCAATCATTGGGGCGACAATGAGCAGTTCTTC
CATNHWGDNEQFF
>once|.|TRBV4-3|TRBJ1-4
TGCGCCAGCAGCCAAAACGCAGGAGAAAAACTGTTTTTT
CASSQNAGEKLFF
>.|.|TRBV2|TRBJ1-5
TGTGCCAGCAGTGAAGACCGGGGGCCCCAGCATTTT
CASSEDRGPQHF
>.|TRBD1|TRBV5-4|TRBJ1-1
TGTGCCAGCAGCTTCAACAGGGGGCCGGGGACTGAAGCTTTCTTT
CASSFNRGPGTEAFF
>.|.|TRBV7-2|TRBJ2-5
TGTGCCAGCAGCCAAAACAGGGTACTAGAGACCCAGTACTTC
CASSQNRVLETQYF
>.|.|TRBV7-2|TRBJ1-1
TGTGCCAGCAGCTTAGAGATGGTGAAAGGACTGACTGAAGCTTTCTTT
CASSLEMVKGLTEAFF
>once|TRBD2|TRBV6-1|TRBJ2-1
TGTGCCAGCAGTGGGCTGTGGGCGGGGGGTTGGAATGAGCAGTTCTTC
CASSGLWAGGWNEQFF
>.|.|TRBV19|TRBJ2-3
TGTGCCAGTAGCCTGGGGGGACGCCTTCGCACAGATACGCAGTATTTT
CASSLGGRLRTDTQYF
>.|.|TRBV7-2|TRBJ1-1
TGTGCCAGCAGCTTAAACACGAGGACTGAAGCTTTCTTT
CASSLNTRTEAFF
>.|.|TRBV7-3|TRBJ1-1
TGTGCCAGCAGCTCGGGGGGCCGGGTAACTGAAGCTTTCTTT
CASSSGGRVTEAFF
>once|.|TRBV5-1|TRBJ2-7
TGCGCCAGCAGCTTGGGGGACAACTCCTACGAGCAGTACTTC
CASSLGDNSYEQYF
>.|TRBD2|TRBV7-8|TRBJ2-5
TGTGCCAGCAGCTCACGGGGGTACGGGGGAGGGGAGACCCAGTACTTC
CASSSRGYGGGETQYF
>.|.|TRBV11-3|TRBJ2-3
TGTGCCAGCAGCAAGGGACTCTACGGGGATACGCAGTATTTT
CASSKGLYGDTQYF
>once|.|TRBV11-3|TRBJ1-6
TGTGCCAGCAGTATTACATATAATTCACCCCTCCACTTT
CASSITYNSPLHF
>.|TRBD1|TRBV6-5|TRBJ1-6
TGTGCCAGCAGTCCTACCGGGACAGGAAATTCACCCCTCCACTTT
CASSPTGTGNSPLHF
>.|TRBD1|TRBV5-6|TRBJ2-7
TGTGCCAGCAGCTTGGGACAGGGTGCCTACGAGCAGTACTTC
CASSLGQGAYEQYF